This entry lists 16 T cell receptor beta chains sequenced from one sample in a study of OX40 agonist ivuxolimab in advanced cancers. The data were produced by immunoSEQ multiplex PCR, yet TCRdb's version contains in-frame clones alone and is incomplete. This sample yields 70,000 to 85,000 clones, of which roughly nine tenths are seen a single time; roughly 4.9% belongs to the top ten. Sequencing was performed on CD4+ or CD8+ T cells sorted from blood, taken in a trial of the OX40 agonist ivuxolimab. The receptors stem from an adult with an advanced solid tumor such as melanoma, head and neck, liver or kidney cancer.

The CDR3 coding sequence is TGCAGTGCTAGATTCTACAATGAGCAGTTCTTC. It codes for CSARFYNEQFF. The rearrangement uses TRBV20-1 and TRBJ2-1; D is ambiguous. The CDR3 length is 11 residues. V was trimmed by 2 bases and J by 3 bases, leaving 2 bases between them. Germline CDR1 and CDR2: DFQATT and SNEGSKA (reference sequence).

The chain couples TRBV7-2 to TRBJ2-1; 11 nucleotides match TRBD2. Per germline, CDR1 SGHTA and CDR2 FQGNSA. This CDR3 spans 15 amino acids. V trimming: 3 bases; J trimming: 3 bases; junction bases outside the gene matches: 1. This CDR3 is CASSFTSGGYNEQFF. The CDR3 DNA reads TGTGCCAGCAGCTTCACTAGCGGGGGCTACAATGAGCAGTTCTTC. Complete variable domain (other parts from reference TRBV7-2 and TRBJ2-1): GAGVSQSPSNKVTEKGKDVELRCDPISGHTALYWYRQSLGQGLEFLIYFQGNSAPDKSGLPSDRFSAERTGGSVSTLTIQRTQQEDSAVYLCASSFTSGGYNEQFFGPGTRLTVL.

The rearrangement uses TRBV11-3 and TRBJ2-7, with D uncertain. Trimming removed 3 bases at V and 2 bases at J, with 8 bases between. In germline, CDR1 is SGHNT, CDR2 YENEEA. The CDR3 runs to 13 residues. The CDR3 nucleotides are TGTGCCAGCAGCTTTGCAATGACCTACGAGCAGTACTTC. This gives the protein CASSFAMTYEQYF.

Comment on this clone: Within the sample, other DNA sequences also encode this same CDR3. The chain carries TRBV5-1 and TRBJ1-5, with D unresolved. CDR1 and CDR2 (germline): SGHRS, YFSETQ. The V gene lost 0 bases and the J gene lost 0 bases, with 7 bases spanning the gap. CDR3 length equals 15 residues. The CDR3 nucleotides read TGCGCCAGCAGCTTGGATGGGAATAGCAATCAGCCCCAGCATTTT. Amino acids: CASSLDGNSNQPQHF.

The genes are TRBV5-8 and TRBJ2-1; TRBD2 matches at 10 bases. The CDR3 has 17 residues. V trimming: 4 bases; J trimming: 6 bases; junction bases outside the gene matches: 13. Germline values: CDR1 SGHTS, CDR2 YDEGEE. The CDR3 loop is CASSPPASGSFPNEQFF. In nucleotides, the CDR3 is TGTGCCAGCAGCCCCCCAGCTAGCGGGAGTTTCCCCAATGAGCAGTTCTTC.

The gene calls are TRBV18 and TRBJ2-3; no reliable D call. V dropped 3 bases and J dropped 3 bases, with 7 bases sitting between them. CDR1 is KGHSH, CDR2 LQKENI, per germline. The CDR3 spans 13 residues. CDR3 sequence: CASSPADTDTQYF. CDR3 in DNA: TGTGCCAGCTCACCCGCGGATACAGATACGCAGTATTTT.

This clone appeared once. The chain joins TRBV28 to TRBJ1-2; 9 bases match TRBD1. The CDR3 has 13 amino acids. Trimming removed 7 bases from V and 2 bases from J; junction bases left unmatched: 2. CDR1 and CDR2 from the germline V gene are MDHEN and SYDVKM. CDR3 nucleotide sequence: TGTGCCAGCACGGGACAGGGAAACTATGGCTACACCTTC. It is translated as CASTGQGNYGYTF.

The CDR3: CASSYSRREDTDTQYF. CDR3 sequence (DNA): TGTGCCAGCAGTTACTCCCGGCGGGAGGACACAGATACGCAGTATTTT. This rearrangement joins TRBV6-5 to TRBJ2-3, with 8 positions matching TRBD2. Germline-derived CDR1 and CDR2 are MNHEY and SVGAGI. The CDR3 consists of 16 residues. The V gene end was trimmed by 0 bases and the J gene end by 2 bases; junction bases not matched to a gene: 4.

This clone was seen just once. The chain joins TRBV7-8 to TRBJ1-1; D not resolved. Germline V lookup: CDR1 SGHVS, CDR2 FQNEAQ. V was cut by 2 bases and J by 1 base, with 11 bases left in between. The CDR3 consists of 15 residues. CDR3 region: CASSLTGYGNTEAFF. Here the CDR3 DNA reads TGTGCCAGCAGCTTAACTGGGTACGGGAACACTGAAGCTTTCTTT.

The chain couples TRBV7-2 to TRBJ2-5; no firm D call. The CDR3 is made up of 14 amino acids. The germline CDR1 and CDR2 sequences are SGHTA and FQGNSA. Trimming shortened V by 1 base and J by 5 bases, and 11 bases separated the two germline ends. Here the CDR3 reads CASSLDGVGETQYF. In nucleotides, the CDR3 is TGTGCCAGCAGCTTAGACGGTGTTGGGGAGACCCAGTACTTC.

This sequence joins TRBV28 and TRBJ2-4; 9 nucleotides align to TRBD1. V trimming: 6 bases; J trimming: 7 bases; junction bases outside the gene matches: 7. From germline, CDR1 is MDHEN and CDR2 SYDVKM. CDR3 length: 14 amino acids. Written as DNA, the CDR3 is TGTGCCAGCAGCCAACAGGGGGCGAGGAACATTCAGTACTTC. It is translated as CASSQQGARNIQYF. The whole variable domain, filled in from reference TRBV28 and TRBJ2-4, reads DVKVTQSSRYLVKRTGEKVFLECVQDMDHENMFWYRQDPGLGLRLIYFSYDVKMKEKGDIPEGYSVSREKKERFSLILESASTNQTSMYLCASSQQGARNIQYFGAGTRLSVL.

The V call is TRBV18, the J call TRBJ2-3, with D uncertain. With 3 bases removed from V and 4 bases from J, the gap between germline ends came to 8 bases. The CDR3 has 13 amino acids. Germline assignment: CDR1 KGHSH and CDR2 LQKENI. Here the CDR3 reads CASSPLVADTQYF. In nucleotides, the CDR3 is TGTGCCAGCTCACCCCTGGTGGCAGATACGCAGTATTTT.

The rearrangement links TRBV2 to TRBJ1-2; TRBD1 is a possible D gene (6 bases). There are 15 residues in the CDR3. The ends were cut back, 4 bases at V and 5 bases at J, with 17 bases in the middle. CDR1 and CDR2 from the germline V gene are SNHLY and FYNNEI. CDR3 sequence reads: CASSGMGRGDYGYTF. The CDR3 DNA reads TGTGCCAGCAGTGGAATGGGCAGGGGTGATTATGGCTACACCTTC.

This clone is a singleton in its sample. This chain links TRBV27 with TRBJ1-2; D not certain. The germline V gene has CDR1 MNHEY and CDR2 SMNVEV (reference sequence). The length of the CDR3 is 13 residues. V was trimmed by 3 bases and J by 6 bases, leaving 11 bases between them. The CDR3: CASSFGRLDGYTF. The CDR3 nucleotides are TGTGCCAGCAGTTTCGGACGCCTCGATGGCTACACCTTC.

This CDR3 reads CASSQRSGTEAFF. The CDR3, as DNA: TGCGCCAGCAGTCAGAGGTCGGGAACTGAAGCTTTCTTT. The chain joins TRBV23-1 to TRBJ1-1; D uncertain. TRBV23-1 is identified as an open reading frame with a role that is uncertain. The CDR3 has 13 residues. The V end lost 3 bases, the J end lost 5 bases, and 10 bases lay between the germline ends.

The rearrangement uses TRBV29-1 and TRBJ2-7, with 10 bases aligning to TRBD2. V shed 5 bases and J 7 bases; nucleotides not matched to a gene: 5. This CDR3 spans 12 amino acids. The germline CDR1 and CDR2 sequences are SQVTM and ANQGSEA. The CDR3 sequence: CSVSGRGEEQYF. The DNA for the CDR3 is TGCAGCGTTAGCGGGAGGGGGGAAGAGCAGTACTTC.